What follows are 27 T cell receptor beta chains derived from one specimen sequenced in a study of radiotherapy plus CTLA-4 blockade in lung cancer listed by TCRdb under 2018. To prepare the library, the immunoSEQ multiplex PCR assay was applied. As stored in TCRdb, this immuneACCESS dataset retains in-frame rearrangements with V and J assigned. A fraction of the clones does not appear; measured against another copy, unresolved V genes explain less than half of the discrepancy, and the remainder lacks a known reason. For this sample the table gives about 120,000 clones, of which 75% to 90% were detected only once. Together, the top ten hold just under 7% of the sample. The sequenced sample was peripheral blood, obtained from a patient treated with radiotherapy plus ipilimumab. These receptors came from a human donor with non-small cell lung cancer that progressed on radiotherapy plus ipilimumab.

This sequence joins TRBV11-2 and TRBJ2-7; 10 bases match TRBD2. Per the germline V gene, CDR1 is SGHAT and CDR2 is FQNNGV. CDR3 length: 15 residues. J was trimmed by 9 bases and V by 5 bases; bases with no gene match: 13. Written as DNA, the CDR3 is TGTGCCAGCAGCCTAATAAGCGGGAGGGGATCTGTGCAGTACTTC. Translation gives CASSLISGRGSVQYF.

V gene TRBV7-3 combines with J gene TRBJ1-2; D call uncertain. The V and J ends lost 11 bases and 1 base respectively, with 23 bases between them. From germline, CDR1 is SGHTA and CDR2 FQGTGA. This CDR3 spans 16 amino acids. The CDR3 bases are TGTGCCGTCAGGTACACGGGCTCCACAAATAACTATGGCTACACCTTC. This encodes CAVRYTGSTNNYGYTF.

CDR3 coding DNA: TGTGCCAGTAGTATAGCCCCAATGAACACTGAAGCTTTCTTT. Amino acids: CASSIAPMNTEAFF. This chain uses TRBV19 with TRBJ1-1; D is uncertain. V lost 1 base and J lost 0, with 6 bases in between. The CDR3 extends over 14 amino acids. CDR1 is LNHDA and CDR2 is SQIVND in the germline V gene (reference sequence). The entire variable domain, with the rest obtained from reference TRBV19 and TRBJ1-1, is as follows: DGGITQSPKYLFRKEGQNVTLSCEQNLNHDAMYWYRQDPGQGLRLIYYSQIVNDFQKGDIAEGYSVSREKKESFPLTVTSAQKNPTAFYLCASSIAPMNTEAFFGQGTRLTVV.

The chain recombines TRBV19 with TRBJ2-3; D is perhaps TRBD1 (5 bases). Germline-derived CDR1 and CDR2 are LNHDA and SQIVND (reference sequence). The CDR3 has 13 amino acids. The V and J ends lost 5 bases and 6 bases respectively, with 12 bases between them. The CDR3 loop is CASSDLSGDTQYF. CDR3 coding DNA: TGTGCCAGTAGTGACCTGTCAGGGGATACGCAGTATTTT.

This sequence joins TRBV5-4 and TRBJ1-2, with TRBD1 identical over 7 bases. Germline assignment: CDR1 SGHNT and CDR2 YYREEE (reference sequence). This CDR3 is 16 amino acids long. With 4 bases clipped from V and 0 bases from J, the junction kept 9 bases outside the gene matches. CDR3 coding DNA: TGTGCCAGCAGCATCGGGACAGCCCAAGCTAACTATGGCTACACCTTC. Encoded protein: CASSIGTAQANYGYTF. Complete variable domain (other parts from reference TRBV5-4 and TRBJ1-2): ETGVTQSPTHLIKTRGQQVTLRCSSQSGHNTVSWYQQALGQGPQFIFQYYREEENGRGNFPPRFSGLQFPNYSSELNVNALELDDSALYLCASSIGTAQANYGYTFGSGTRLTVV.

This clone was counted a single time. The chain combines TRBV5-1 with TRBJ2-5, with 7 bases fitting TRBD1. V shed 4 bases, J shed 5 bases, and the junction held 11 bases outside the gene matches. Germline CDR1 SGHRS, CDR2 YFSETQ. CDR3 length equals 15 residues. The CDR3 loop reads CASSPGTADRETQYF. The CDR3 DNA reads as TGCGCCAGCAGCCCGGGGACAGCCGATAGGGAGACCCAGTACTTC.

This sequence joins TRBV19 and TRBJ2-3; 8 bases are shared with TRBD1. CDR1 and CDR2 from the germline V gene are LNHDA and SQIVND (reference sequence). CDR3 length: 15 amino acids. V lost 4 bases, J lost 2 bases, and 5 bases stayed unmatched. This CDR3 reads CASSRGTGLTDTQYF. For the CDR3, the DNA is TGTGCCAGTAGTAGGGGGACAGGTCTCACAGATACGCAGTATTTT.

The chain carries TRBV5-8 and TRBJ2-1; perhaps TRBD2 as D (6 bases). CDR3 length equals 15 residues. Trimming removed 1 base at V and 6 bases at J, with 14 bases between. Germline loops: CDR1 SGHTS, CDR2 YDEGEE. CDR3 sequence: CASSLMTRPSNEQFF. The CDR3 DNA is TGTGCCAGCAGCTTGATGACTAGGCCTTCCAATGAGCAGTTCTTC.

The V and J genes are TRBV19 and TRBJ2-2, with D perhaps TRBD1 or TRBD2 (6 bases each). The CDR3 has 16 residues. V lost 5 bases to trimming and J lost 1 base, with 14 bases between them. Germline CDR1 reads LNHDA; CDR2 reads SQIVND (reference sequence). Here the CDR3 reads CASSDSGAVNTGELFF. CDR3 nucleotide sequence: TGTGCCAGTAGTGACTCGGGGGCGGTGAACACCGGGGAGCTGTTTTTT.

The chain joins TRBV30 to TRBJ1-2; 8 bases fit TRBD1. Germline CDR1 is GTSNPN and CDR2 is SVGIG (reference sequence). This CDR3 has 15 residues. Unmatched junction bases numbered 12, after V lost 5 bases and J lost 4 bases. CDR3: CAWGRLTGTGYGYTF. As DNA, the CDR3 is TGTGCCTGGGGCCGTCTTACCGGGACAGGCTATGGCTACACCTTC.

This chain joins TRBV4-1 and TRBJ2-7; the D call may be TRBD1 or TRBD2 (5 bases each). This CDR3 is built from 15 residues. The V and J ends lost 1 base and 2 bases respectively, with 12 bases between them. The germline CDR1 and CDR2 sequences are MGHRA and YSYEKL. This CDR3 is CASSQVRGVPYEQYF. The DNA of the CDR3 is TGCGCCAGCAGCCAAGTAAGAGGGGTCCCCTACGAGCAGTACTTC.

The chain joins TRBV6-5 to TRBJ1-2, with TRBD1 matching 8 bases. The CDR3 extends over 16 amino acids. The germline CDR1 and CDR2 sequences are MNHEY and SVGAGI. Germline trimming cut 2 bases from V and 6 bases from J; bases unmatched to any gene: 11. The CDR3 loop reads CASSYNRAGGYDGYTF. Here the CDR3 DNA reads TGTGCCAGCAGTTACAATCGGGCAGGGGGCTACGATGGCTACACCTTC.

CDR3 sequence: CASGETQYF. The DNA for the CDR3 is TGTGCCAGCGGAGAGACCCAGTACTTC. The rearrangement links TRBV3-1 (or the pseudogene TRBV3-2) to TRBJ2-5, with D hard to call. Trimming took 8 bases from V and 4 from J, leaving 2 bases between them. Germline loops: CDR1 LGHDT, CDR2 YNNKEL (reference sequence). The CDR3 has 9 residues.

This sequence joins TRBV9 and TRBJ2-5, with D perhaps matching TRBD2 (7 bases). Germline V gene lookup returns CDR1 SGDLS and CDR2 YYNGEE. CDR3 length: 17 residues. Trimming took off 0 bases at V and 1 base at J, with 16 bases between the two ends. The CDR3 is CASSVGPRGGGQETQYF. The CDR3 DNA reads TGTGCCAGCAGCGTAGGTCCGAGGGGGGGAGGCCAAGAGACCCAGTACTTC. Supplemented by reference TRBV9 and TRBJ2-5, the full variable domain reads DSGVTQTPKHLITATGQRVTLRCSPRSGDLSVYWYQQSLDQGLQFLIQYYNGEERAKGNILERFSAQQFPDLHSELNLSSLELGDSALYFCASSVGPRGGGQETQYFGPGTRLLVL.

The chain links TRBV5-1 to TRBJ2-5; tentatively, D is TRBD1 (5 bases). CDR3 length: 14 residues. Trimming removed 4 bases from V and 2 bases from J, with 12 bases in between. The germline gives CDR1 SGHRS, CDR2 YFSETQ. CDR3 loop: CASSRDRLQETQYF. The CDR3 nucleotides read TGCGCCAGCAGCCGCGACAGATTACAAGAGACCCAGTACTTC.

The chain employs TRBV4-1 and TRBJ1-3; D is unclear. The CDR3 sequence is 16 residues long. In germline, CDR1 is MGHRA, CDR2 YSYEKL. V was trimmed by 6 bases and J by 0 bases, leaving 15 bases between them. CDR3 in amino acids: CASSLNTALSGNTIYF. The CDR3 DNA is TGCGCCAGCAGTCTTAATACAGCGCTCTCTGGAAACACCATATATTTT.

The rearrangement joins TRBV28 to TRBJ1-4; 7 positions match TRBD1. This CDR3 is built from 14 residues. Germline trimming cut 6 bases from V and 10 bases from J; bases unmatched to any gene: 11. The V gene's germline CDR1 is MDHEN and CDR2 SYDVKM. The CDR3 DNA sequence: TGTGCCAGCAGACCGGGACAGAACAATCGAAAACTGTTTTTT. It translates to CASRPGQNNRKLFF.

The chain joins TRBV7-2 to TRBJ1-1, with 10 bases matching TRBD1. The CDR3 runs to 14 residues. Germline V lookup: CDR1 SGHTA, CDR2 FQGNSA. V was pared by 5 bases and J by 6 bases, with 6 bases of the junction left unmatched. The CDR3 spells CASSMRQGASEAFF. CDR3 bases: TGTGCCAGCAGCATGCGACAGGGGGCGTCTGAAGCTTTCTTT.

The CDR3 is CASTPGGVGYGYTF. The CDR3 coding sequence is TGTGCCAGCACCCCAGGGGGGGTTGGCTATGGCTACACCTTC. The chain uses TRBV28 and TRBJ1-2; 7 positions match TRBD1. The CDR3 spans 14 residues. The junction had 9 bases not matched to a gene; V was cut back by 7 bases and J by 4 bases. Looked up from germline, CDR1 is MDHEN and CDR2 is SYDVKM.

The chain is built from TRBV7-9 and TRBJ1-1, with 12 bases identical to TRBD1. The trim removed 2 bases at V and 6 bases at J, leaving 7 bases unmatched. The CDR3 consists of 16 residues. In germline, CDR1 is SEHNR, CDR2 FQNEAQ (reference sequence). In DNA form, the CDR3 reads TGTGCCAGCAGCTTACGGGGGACAGGGGGCTCTTCTGAAGCTTTCTTT. Translated, it gives CASSLRGTGGSSEAFF. Together with reference TRBV7-9 and TRBJ1-1, the CDR3 gives the full variable domain: DTGVSQNPRHKITKRGQNVTFRCDPISEHNRLYWYRQTLGQGPEFLTYFQNEAQLEKSRLLSDRFSAERPKGSFSTLEIQRTEQGDSAMYLCASSLRGTGGSSEAFFGQGTRLTVV.

This chain connects TRBV2 to TRBJ1-2; D may be TRBD1 (6 bases). Germline V gene sequence: CDR1 SNHLY, CDR2 FYNNEI. The V end was cut by 7 bases, the J end by 3 bases, with 15 bases between. The CDR3 sequence is 14 residues long. The CDR3 region has the DNA TGTGCCAGCACCATAGACAGGATTTACTATGGCTACACCTTC. Translated: CASTIDRIYYGYTF.

This chain links TRBV7-9 with TRBJ2-5, with a tentative D call TRBD2 (6 bases). Germline V gene sequence: CDR1 SEHNR, CDR2 FQNEAQ (reference sequence). This CDR3 region has 15 residues. V was trimmed by 5 bases and J by 2 bases, leaving 15 bases between them. CDR3 region: CASSPAGLMQETQYF. The CDR3 DNA sequence: TGTGCCAGCAGCCCAGCGGGTTTGATGCAAGAGACCCAGTACTTC. Full variable domain (rest looked up from reference TRBV7-9 and TRBJ2-5): DTGVSQNPRHKITKRGQNVTFRCDPISEHNRLYWYRQTLGQGPEFLTYFQNEAQLEKSRLLSDRFSAERPKGSFSTLEIQRTEQGDSAMYLCASSPAGLMQETQYFGPGTRLLVL.

This chain connects TRBV5-6 to TRBJ1-1; D unresolved. V lost 2 bases and J lost 6, with 11 bases in between. The CDR3 runs 13 residues. Germline-derived CDR1 and CDR2 are SGHDT and YYEEEE. CDR3 nucleotides: TGTGCCAGCAGCTTCGGTCGCTGGGCTGAAGCTTTCTTT. This encodes CASSFGRWAEAFF.

The chain uses TRBV9 and TRBJ2-5; D not resolved. The germline V gene has CDR1 SGDLS and CDR2 YYNGEE. The CDR3 is made up of 14 amino acids. Between the trimmed V and J ends, which lost 0 bases and 2 bases, there was a span of 8 bases. Here the CDR3 DNA reads TGTGCCAGCAGCGTAGTGGAAGCGCAAGAGACCCAGTACTTC. It specifies CASSVVEAQETQYF.

CDR3 in DNA: TGTGCCAGTAGTGTGGGGTTCCGGACAGGGATTGACGAGCAGTACTTC. It is translated as CASSVGFRTGIDEQYF. V usage is TRBV19 and J usage is TRBJ2-7; 8 bases are shared with TRBD1. The CDR3 is 16 amino acids. The V gene end was trimmed by 5 bases and the J gene end by 5 bases; junction bases not matched to a gene: 14. Germline CDR1 reads LNHDA; CDR2 reads SQIVND (reference sequence).

The chain recombines TRBV10-3 with TRBJ1-2; 7 bases agree with TRBD1. This CDR3 has 14 residues. The germline gives CDR1 ENHRY, CDR2 SYGVKD. The J segment lost 1 base and the V segment lost 6 bases, leaving 5 bases of the junction unmatched. The chain's CDR3 is CAIRHDRVNYGYTF. The CDR3 DNA reads TGTGCCATCAGACACGACAGGGTTAACTATGGCTACACCTTC.

Points on this clone: One junction end does not reproduce the germline sequence, and a read error may be involved. Written as DNA, the CDR3 is TGTGCCAGCAGATTAACGGGCGGAACCGGGGAGCTGTTTTTT. Translation gives CASRLTGGTGELFF. The chain combines TRBV7-3 with TRBJ2-2; D call uncertain. The CDR3 runs to 14 residues. CDR1 and CDR2 (germline): SGHTA, FQGTGA.